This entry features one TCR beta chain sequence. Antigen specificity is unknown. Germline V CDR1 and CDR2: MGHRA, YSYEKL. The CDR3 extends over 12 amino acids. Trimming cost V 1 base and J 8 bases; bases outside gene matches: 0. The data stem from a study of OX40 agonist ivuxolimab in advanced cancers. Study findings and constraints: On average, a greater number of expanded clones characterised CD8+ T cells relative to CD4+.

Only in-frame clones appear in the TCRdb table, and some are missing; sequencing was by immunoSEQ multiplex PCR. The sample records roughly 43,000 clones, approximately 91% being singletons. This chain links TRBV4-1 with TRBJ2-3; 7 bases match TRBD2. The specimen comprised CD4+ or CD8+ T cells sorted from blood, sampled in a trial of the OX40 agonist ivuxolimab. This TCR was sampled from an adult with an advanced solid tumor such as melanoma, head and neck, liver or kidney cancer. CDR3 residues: CASSQGGGTQYF. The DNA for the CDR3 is TGCGCCAGCAGCCAAGGCGGGGGTACGCAGTATTTT.